These 6 T cell receptor beta chains came from one sample sequenced in a study of human T cells and chemical hapten exposure. TCRdb itself ran the RACE reads through MiXCR, one entry per CDR3 protein. The table shows roughly 96,000 distinct CDR3 sequences, with about 9.6% occurring only once. This sample's time point: patch test 2, 6 weeks after DPC sensitization. Treatment described: therapeutic diphenylcyclopropenone sensitization with weekly scalp DPC. The specimen comprised whole blood, sampled in connection with sensitization to the hapten diphenylcyclopropenone (DPC). The receptors here all came from a woman in her thirties or forties with alopecia areata. Some clones in this sample may be carry-over from other donors' samples.

This clonotype appeared many times. This chain joins TRBV6-4 and TRBJ2-2; 13 nucleotides match TRBD2. CDR1 is MRHNA and CDR2 is SNTAGT in the germline V gene. CDR3 length equals 15 residues. The V and J ends lost 6 bases and 5 bases, in that order; junction bases with no gene match: 3. In nucleotides, the CDR3 is TGTGCCAGCAGAACTAGCGGGAGGGCGACCGGGGAGCTGTTTTTT. It is translated as CASRTSGRATGELFF.

The genes are TRBV9 and TRBJ2-1, with a weak D call TRBD1 (5 bases). There are 17 residues in the CDR3. From germline, CDR1 is SGDLS and CDR2 YYNGEE. Trimming left V 3 bases short and J 5 bases short, with 21 bases between. The CDR3 protein is CASSASRTTPPHNEQFF. In nucleotides, the CDR3 is TGTGCCAGCAGCGCTAGTCGGACAACTCCCCCCCACAATGAGCAGTTCTTC.

This rearrangement joins TRBV11-2 to TRBJ2-5, with 7 bases aligning to TRBD2. The germline V gene encodes CDR1 SGHAT and CDR2 FQNNGV. This CDR3 is built from 14 residues. The V and J ends lost 1 base and 4 bases, in that order; junction bases with no gene match: 3. CDR3 bases: TGTGCCAGCAGCTTAGGGGGGAGGGTAGAGACCCAGTACTTC. Translation: CASSLGGRVETQYF.

This clonotype appeared many times. This chain links TRBV7-6 with TRBJ2-1; no reliable D call. The germline V gene encodes CDR1 SGHVS and CDR2 FNYEAQ. CDR3 length: 14 residues. V lost 1 base and J 5 bases, leaving 9 bases between the germline ends. CDR3 in amino acids: CASSLVPGDNEQFF. The DNA of the CDR3 is TGTGCCAGCAGCTTAGTCCCGGGTGACAATGAGCAGTTCTTC.

V is TRBV30 and J is TRBJ1-1, with D tentatively TRBD1 (6 bases). V was cut by 3 bases and J by 5 bases, with 13 bases left in between. Germline V gene data show CDR1 as GTSNPN and CDR2 as SVGIG (reference sequence). The CDR3 covers 13 residues. The CDR3 DNA is TGTGCCTGGAGCCGCCAGGGGCCTACTGAAGCTTTCTTT. The encoded protein is CAWSRQGPTEAFF.

This clonotype turned up a few times. The chain combines TRBV12-3 or TRBV12-4 with TRBJ2-1, with 7 bases that match TRBD1. The CDR3 sequence is 15 residues long. Unmatched junction bases numbered 8, after V lost 6 bases and J lost 3 bases. CDR3 bases: TGTGCCAGCAGCCCGGGGCAGGGGGTCTACAATGAGCAGTTCTTC. Translated, it gives CASSPGQGVYNEQFF.